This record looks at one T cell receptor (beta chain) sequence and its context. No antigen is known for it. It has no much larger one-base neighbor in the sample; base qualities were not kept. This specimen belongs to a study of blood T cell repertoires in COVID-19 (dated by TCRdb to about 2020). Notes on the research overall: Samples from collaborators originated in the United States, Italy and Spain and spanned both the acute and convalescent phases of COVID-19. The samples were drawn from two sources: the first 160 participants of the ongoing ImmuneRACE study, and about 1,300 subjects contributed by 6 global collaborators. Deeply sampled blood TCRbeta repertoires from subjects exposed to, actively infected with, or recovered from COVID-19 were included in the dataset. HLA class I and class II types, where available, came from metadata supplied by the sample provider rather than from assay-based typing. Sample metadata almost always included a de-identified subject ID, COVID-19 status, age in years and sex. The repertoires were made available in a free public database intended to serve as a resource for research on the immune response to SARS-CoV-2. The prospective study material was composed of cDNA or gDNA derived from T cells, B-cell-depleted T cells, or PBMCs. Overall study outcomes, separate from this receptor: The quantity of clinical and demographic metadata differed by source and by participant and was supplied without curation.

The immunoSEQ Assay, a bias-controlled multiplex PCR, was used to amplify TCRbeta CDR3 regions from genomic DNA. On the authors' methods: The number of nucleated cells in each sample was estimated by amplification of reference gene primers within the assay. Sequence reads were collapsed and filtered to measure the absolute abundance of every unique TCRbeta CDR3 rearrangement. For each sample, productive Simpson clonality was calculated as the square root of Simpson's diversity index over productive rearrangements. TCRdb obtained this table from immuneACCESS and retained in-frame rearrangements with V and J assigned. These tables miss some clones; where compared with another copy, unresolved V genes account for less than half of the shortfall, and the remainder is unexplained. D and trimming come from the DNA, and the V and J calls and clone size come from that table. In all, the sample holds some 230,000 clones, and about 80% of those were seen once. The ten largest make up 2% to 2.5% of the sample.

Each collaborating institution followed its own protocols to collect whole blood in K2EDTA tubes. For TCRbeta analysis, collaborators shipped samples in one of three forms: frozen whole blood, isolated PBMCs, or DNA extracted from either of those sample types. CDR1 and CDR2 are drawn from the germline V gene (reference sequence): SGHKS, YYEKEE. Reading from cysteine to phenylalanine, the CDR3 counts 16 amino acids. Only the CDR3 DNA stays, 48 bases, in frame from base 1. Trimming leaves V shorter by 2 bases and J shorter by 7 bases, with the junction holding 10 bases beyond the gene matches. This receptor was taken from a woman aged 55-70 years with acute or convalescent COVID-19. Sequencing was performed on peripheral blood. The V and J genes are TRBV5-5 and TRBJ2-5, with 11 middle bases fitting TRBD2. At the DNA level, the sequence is TGTGCCAGCAGCTTCCGACTAGCGGGGCCACAGGGGACCCAGTACTTC. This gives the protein CASSFRLAGPQGTQYF.